This T cell receptor (beta chain) was profiled in a study of graft-versus-host responses after intestinal transplantation. Study summary: Multivisceral, liver-intestinal, or isolated intestinal grafts were transplanted into recipients. Each patient got anti-thymocyte globulin induction, then tacrolimus and steroids for around three years. Study-wide results and limits: Ileal or blood samples showed some GvH clones first, and such clones were also found in recipient marrow. Allografts of one patient group, those with graft-donor T cell macrochimerism, had high graft-versus-host to host-versus-graft clonal ratios.

Libraries were prepared by immunoSEQ multiplex PCR; TCRdb keeps only in-frame clonotypes and omits some of them. This sample has 100,000 to 120,000 clones, with 93% found just once. This CDR3 is 14 amino acids long. V was cut by 5 bases and J by 2 bases, with 13 bases left in between. The germline V gene has CDR1 SGHVS and CDR2 FNYEAQ. This clone was seen only once. Its antigen is not known. This TCR derives from a human donor who received an intestinal transplant. The sample consisted of unstimulated CD8+ T cells sorted from spleen or lymph node cells, taken before intestinal transplant. The V gene is TRBV7-6, the J gene TRBJ2-7, with D uncertain. The CDR3 nucleotides read TGTGCCAGCAGCCCCGGCCTAGGCGCCTACGAGCAGTACTTC. Translation gives CASSPGLGAYEQYF. Combining the CDR3 with reference TRBV7-6 and TRBJ2-7 gives the whole variable domain GAGVSQSPRYKVTKRGQDVALRCDPISGHVSLYWYRQALGQGPEFLTYFNYEAQQDKSGLPNDRFSAERPEGSISTLTIQRTEQRDSAMYRCASSPGLGAYEQYFGPGTRLTVT.